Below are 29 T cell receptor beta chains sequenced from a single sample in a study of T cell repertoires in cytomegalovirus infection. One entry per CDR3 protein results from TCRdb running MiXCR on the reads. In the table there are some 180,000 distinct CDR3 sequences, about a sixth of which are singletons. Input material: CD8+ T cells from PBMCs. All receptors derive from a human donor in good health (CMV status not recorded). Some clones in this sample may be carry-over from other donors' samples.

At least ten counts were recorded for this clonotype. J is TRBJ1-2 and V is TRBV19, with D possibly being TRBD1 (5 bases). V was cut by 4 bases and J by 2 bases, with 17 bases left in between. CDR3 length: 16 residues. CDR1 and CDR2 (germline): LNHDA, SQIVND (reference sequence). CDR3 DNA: TGTGCCAGTAGTACCGATCCGGGACTCCGAAACTATGGCTACACCTTC. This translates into CASSTDPGLRNYGYTF.

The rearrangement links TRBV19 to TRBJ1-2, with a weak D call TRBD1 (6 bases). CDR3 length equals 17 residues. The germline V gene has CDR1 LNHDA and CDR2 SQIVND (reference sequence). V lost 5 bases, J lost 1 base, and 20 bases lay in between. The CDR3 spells CASSALPTDSLNYGYTF. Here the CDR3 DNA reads TGTGCCAGTAGTGCCCTCCCAACGGACAGCCTTAACTATGGCTACACCTTC.

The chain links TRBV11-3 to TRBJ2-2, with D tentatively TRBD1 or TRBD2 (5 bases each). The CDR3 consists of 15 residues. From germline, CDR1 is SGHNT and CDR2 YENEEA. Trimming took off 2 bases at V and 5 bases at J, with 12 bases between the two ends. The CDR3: CASSLTAGTTGELFF. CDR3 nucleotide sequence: TGTGCCAGCAGCTTAACGGCAGGGACGACCGGGGAGCTGTTTTTT.

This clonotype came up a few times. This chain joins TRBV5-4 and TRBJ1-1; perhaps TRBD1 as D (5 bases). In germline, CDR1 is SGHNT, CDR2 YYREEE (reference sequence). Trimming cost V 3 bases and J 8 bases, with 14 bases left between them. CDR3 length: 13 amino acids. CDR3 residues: CASSSRDVREAFF. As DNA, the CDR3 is TGTGCCAGCAGCTCCCGGGACGTTCGAGAAGCTTTCTTT.

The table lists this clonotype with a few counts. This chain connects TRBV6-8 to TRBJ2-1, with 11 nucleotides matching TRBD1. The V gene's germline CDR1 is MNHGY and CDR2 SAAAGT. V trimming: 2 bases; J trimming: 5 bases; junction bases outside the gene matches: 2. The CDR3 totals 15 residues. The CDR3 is CASSYGTGGNNEQFF. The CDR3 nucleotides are TGTGCCAGCAGTTACGGGACAGGGGGAAACAATGAGCAGTTCTTC.

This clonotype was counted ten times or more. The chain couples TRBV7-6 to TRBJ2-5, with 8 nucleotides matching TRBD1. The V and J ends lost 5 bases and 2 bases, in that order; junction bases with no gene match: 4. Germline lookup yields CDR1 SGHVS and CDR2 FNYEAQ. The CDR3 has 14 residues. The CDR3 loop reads CASSLTGEQETQYF. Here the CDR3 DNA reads TGTGCCAGCAGCCTGACAGGGGAGCAAGAGACCCAGTACTTC. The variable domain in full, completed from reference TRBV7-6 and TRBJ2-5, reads GAGVSQSPRYKVTKRGQDVALRCDPISGHVSLYWYRQALGQGPEFLTYFNYEAQQDKSGLPNDRFSAERPEGSISTLTIQRTEQRDSAMYRCASSLTGEQETQYFGPGTRLLVL.

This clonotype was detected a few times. Here the CDR3 reads CSVVGLRRGSSYNEQFF. CDR3 bases: TGCAGCGTTGTAGGACTTCGAAGGGGATCCTCCTACAATGAGCAGTTCTTC. This chain joins TRBV29-1 and TRBJ2-1, with D perhaps TRBD1 or TRBD2 (5 bases each). Deletions cut 4 bases from V and 0 bases from J, with 19 bases between. The CDR3 contains 17 residues. CDR1 SQVTM and CDR2 ANQGSEA come from the germline V gene.

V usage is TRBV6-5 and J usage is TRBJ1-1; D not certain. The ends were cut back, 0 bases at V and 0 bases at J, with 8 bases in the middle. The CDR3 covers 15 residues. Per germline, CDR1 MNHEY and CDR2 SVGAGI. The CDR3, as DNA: TGTGCCAGCAGTTACTCGACGATTATGAACACTGAAGCTTTCTTT. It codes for CASSYSTIMNTEAFF.

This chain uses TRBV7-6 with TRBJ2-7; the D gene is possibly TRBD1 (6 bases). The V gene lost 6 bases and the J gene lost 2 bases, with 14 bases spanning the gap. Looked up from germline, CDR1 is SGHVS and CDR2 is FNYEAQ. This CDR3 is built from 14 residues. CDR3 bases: TGTGCCAGCAGACAAGGAACAGGGCCCTACGAGCAGTACTTC. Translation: CASRQGTGPYEQYF.

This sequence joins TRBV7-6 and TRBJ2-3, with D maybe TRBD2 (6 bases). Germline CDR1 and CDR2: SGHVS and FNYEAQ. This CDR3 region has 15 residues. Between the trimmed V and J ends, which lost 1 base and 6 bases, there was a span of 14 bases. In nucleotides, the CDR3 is TGTGCCAGCAGCTTAGGGGGACTCGTCGATGATACGCAGTATTTT. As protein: CASSLGGLVDDTQYF.

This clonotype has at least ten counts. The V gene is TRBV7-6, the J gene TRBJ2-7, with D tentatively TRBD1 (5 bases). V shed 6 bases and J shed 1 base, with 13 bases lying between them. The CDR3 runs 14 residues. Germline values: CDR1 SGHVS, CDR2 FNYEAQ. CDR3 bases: TGTGCCAGCAGTTACGCGACAGAGTCCTACGAGCAGTACTTC. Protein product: CASSYATESYEQYF. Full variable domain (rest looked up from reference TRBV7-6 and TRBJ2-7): GAGVSQSPRYKVTKRGQDVALRCDPISGHVSLYWYRQALGQGPEFLTYFNYEAQQDKSGLPNDRFSAERPEGSISTLTIQRTEQRDSAMYRCASSYATESYEQYFGPGTRLTVT.

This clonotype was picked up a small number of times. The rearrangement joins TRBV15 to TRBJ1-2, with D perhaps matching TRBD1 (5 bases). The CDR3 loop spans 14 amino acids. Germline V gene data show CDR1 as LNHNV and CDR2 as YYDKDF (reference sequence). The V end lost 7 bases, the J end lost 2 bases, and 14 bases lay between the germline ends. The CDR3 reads CATTPVGDNYGYTF. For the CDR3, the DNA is TGTGCCACCACCCCCGTGGGGGACAACTATGGCTACACCTTC.

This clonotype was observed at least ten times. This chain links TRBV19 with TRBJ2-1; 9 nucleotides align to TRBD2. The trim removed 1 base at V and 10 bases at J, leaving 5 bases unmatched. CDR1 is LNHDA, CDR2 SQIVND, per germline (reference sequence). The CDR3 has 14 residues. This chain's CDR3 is CASSIAPLAGEQFF. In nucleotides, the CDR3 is TGTGCCAGTAGTATAGCCCCTCTAGCGGGAGAGCAGTTCTTC.

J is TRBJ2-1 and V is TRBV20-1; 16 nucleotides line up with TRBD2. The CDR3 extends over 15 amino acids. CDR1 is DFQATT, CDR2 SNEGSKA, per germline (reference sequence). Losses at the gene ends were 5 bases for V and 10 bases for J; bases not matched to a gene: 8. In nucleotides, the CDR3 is TGCAGTGCTTCTTCCGGGACTAGCGGGGGGGCGGAGCAGTTCTTC. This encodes CSASSGTSGGAEQFF.

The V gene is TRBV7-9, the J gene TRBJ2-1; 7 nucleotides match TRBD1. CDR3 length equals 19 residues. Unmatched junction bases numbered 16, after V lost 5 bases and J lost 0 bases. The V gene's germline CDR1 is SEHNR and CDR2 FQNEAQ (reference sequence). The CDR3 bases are TGTGCCAGCAGCGAAAAACCGGACAGGAAACCATTCTCCTACAATGAGCAGTTCTTC. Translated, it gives CASSEKPDRKPFSYNEQFF. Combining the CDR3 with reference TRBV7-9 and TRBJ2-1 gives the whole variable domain DTGVSQNPRHKITKRGQNVTFRCDPISEHNRLYWYRQTLGQGPEFLTYFQNEAQLEKSRLLSDRFSAERPKGSFSTLEIQRTEQGDSAMYLCASSEKPDRKPFSYNEQFFGPGTRLTVL.

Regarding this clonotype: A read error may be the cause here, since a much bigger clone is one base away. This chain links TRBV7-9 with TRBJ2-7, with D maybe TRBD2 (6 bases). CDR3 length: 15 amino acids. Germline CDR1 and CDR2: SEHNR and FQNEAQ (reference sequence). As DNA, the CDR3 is TGTGCCAGCAGTTCCCCCGGGACTGGATTCTACAAGCAGTACTTC. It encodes CASSSPGTGFYKQYF.

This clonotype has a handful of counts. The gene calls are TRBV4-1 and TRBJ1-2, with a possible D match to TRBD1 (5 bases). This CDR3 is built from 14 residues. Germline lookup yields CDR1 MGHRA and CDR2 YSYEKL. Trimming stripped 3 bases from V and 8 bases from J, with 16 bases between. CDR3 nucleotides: TGCGCCAGCAGCCAGAACTACGGGGCTCAAGGCTACACCTTC. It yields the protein CASSQNYGAQGYTF.

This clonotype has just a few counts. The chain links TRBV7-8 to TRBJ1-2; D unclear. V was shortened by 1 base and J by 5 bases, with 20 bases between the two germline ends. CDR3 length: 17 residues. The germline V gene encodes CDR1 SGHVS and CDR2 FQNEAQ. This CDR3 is CASSLGGVIREGYGYTF. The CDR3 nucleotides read TGTGCCAGCAGCTTAGGTGGCGTTATTAGGGAAGGGTATGGCTACACCTTC. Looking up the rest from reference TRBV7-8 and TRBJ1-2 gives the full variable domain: GAGVSQSPRYKVAKRGQDVALRCDPISGHVSLFWYQQALGQGPEFLTYFQNEAQLDKSGLPSDRFFAERPEGSVSTLKIQRTQQEDSAVYLCASSLGGVIREGYGYTFGSGTRLTVV.

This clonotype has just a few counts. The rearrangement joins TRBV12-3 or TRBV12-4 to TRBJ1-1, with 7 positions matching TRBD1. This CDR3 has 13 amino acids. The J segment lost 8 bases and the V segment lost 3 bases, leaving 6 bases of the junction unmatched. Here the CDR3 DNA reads TGTGCCAGCAGTTTCGACAGGGCGGTAGAAGCTTTCTTT. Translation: CASSFDRAVEAFF.

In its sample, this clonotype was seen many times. The CDR3, as DNA: TGTGCCAGCAGCTTTGGGGATCAGCCCCAGCATTTT. It codes for CASSFGDQPQHF. V is TRBV7-2 and J is TRBJ1-5; D unclear. Germline CDR1 is SGHTA and CDR2 is FQGNSA. The V end was cut by 3 bases, the J end by 5 bases, with 5 bases between. This CDR3 contains 12 residues. The full variable domain, with the rest looked up from reference TRBV7-2 and TRBJ1-5, is GAGVSQSPSNKVTEKGKDVELRCDPISGHTALYWYRQSLGQGLEFLIYFQGNSAPDKSGLPSDRFSAERTGGSVSTLTIQRTQQEDSAVYLCASSFGDQPQHFGDGTRLSIL.

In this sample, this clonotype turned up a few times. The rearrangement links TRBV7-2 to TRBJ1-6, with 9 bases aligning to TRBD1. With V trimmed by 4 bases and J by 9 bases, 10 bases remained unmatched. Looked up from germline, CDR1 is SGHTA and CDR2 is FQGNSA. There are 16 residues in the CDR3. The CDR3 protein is CASSSSPGQGFSPLHF. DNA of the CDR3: TGTGCCAGCAGCTCCTCACCGGGACAGGGATTTTCACCCCTCCACTTT.

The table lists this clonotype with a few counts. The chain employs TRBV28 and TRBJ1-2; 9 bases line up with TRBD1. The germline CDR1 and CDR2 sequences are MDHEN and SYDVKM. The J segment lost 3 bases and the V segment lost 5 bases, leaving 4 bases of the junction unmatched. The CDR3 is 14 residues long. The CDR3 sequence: CASSIQGAYYGYTF. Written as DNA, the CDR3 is TGTGCCAGCAGTATACAGGGGGCGTACTATGGCTACACCTTC.

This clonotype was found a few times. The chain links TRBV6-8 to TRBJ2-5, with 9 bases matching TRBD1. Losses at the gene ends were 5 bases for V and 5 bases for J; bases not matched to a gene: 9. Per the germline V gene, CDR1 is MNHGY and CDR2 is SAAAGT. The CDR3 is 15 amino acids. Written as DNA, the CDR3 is TGTGCCAGCAGTCCTACAGGGGGCTCATTGGAGACCCAGTACTTC. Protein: CASSPTGGSLETQYF.

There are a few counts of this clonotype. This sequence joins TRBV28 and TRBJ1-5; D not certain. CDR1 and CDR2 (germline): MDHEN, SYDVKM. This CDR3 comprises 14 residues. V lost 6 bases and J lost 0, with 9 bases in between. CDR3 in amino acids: CASRPGFSNQPQHF. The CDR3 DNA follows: TGTGCCAGCAGGCCAGGCTTTAGCAATCAGCCCCAGCATTTT.

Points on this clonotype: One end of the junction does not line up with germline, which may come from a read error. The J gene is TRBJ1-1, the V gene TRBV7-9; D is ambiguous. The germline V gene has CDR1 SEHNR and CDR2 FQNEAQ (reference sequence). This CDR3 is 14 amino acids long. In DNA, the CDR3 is TGTGCCAGCATCTTAGCGGGGAAGGACACTGAAGCTTTCTTT. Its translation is CASILAGKDTEAFF. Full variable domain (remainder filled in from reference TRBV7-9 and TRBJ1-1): DTGVSQNPRHKITKRGQNVTFRCDPISEHNRLYWYRQTLGQGPEFLTYFQNEAQLEKSRLLSDRFSAERPKGSFSTLEIQRTEQGDSAMYLCASILAGKDTEAFFGQGTRLTVV.

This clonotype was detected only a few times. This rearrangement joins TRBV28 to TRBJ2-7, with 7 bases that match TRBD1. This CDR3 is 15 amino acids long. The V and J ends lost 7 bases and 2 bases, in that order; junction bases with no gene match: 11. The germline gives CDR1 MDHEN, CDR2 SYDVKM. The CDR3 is CASTLGTVGPYEQYF. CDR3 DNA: TGTGCCAGCACCCTGGGGACAGTGGGCCCCTACGAGCAGTACTTC.

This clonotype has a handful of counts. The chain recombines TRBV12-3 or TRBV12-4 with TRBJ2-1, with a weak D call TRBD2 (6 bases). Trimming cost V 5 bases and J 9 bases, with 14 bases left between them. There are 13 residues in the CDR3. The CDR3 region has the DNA TGTGCCAGCAGTGGGAATCTAGCGATTGAGCAGTTCTTC. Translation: CASSGNLAIEQFF.

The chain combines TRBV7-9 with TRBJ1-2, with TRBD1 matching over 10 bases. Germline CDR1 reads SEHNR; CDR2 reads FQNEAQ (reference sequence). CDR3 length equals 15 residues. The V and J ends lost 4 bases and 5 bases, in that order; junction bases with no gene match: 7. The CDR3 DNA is TGTGCCAGCAGCTCGGGGACAGGGGATGGTTATGGCTACACCTTC. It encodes CASSSGTGDGYGYTF.

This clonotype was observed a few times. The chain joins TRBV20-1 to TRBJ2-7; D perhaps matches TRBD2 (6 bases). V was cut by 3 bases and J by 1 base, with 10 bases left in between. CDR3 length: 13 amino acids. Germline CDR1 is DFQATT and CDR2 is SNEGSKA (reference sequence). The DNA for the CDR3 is TGCAGTGCTAGCGGGGGAATTTCCTACGAGCAGTACTTC. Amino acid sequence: CSASGGISYEQYF.